This entry is about one TCR beta chain. This entry comes from a study of blood T cell repertoires in COVID-19. In germline, CDR1 is MNHEY, CDR2 SMNVEV (reference sequence). The CDR3 totals 14 residues. Trimming cost V 6 bases and J 3 bases; bases outside gene matches: 3. Here immunoSEQ multiplex PCR was the method, and the copy in TCRdb shows in-frame clones only, minus some. The sample carries 250,000 to 350,000 clones, around 88% recorded once. The receptor comes from a woman aged 45-65 years with acute or convalescent COVID-19. The sample consisted of peripheral blood. This rearrangement joins TRBV27 to TRBJ2-3; 10 bases agree with TRBD2. The CDR3 is CASRLAGVTDTQYF. The CDR3 region has the DNA TGTGCCAGCAGGCTAGCGGGAGTGACAGATACGCAGTATTTT.